This T cell receptor (beta chain) was captured by sequencing in a study of Ad26.COV2.S vaccination and SARS-CoV-2 variants. Study-level findings and limits: Analyses that measured TCR breadth and depth may have underestimated total T cell responses.

The CDR3 is 13 residues long. Germline CDR1 reads LGHNA; CDR2 reads YNFKEQ. V was clipped by 0 bases and J by 5 bases, with 7 bases between them. Treatment in this sample: some 20 received Ad26.COV2.S at low or high dose, single or two shots; 5 received placebo; per-sample allocation not given. Collection of the samples took place on day 63 after the first injection of vaccine or placebo. Recruitment in Boston yielded a donor of adult age, 18-55 years. As concerns this clone: The antigen is undetermined.

Profiling relied on immunoSEQ multiplex PCR, and the TCRdb table lists in-frame clones only, not all of them. The table lists over 400,000 clones, 89% of them singletons. This TCR came from a person aged 18-60 years who received the Ad26.COV2.S COVID-19 vaccine or a placebo. The chain employs TRBV4-2 and TRBJ1-1; D call uncertain. The material sequenced was peripheral blood, taken in a trial of Ad26.COV2.S vaccine versus placebo. CDR3 residues: CASSQDAWTEAFF. The DNA of the CDR3 is TGTGCCAGCAGCCAAGATGCGTGGACTGAAGCTTTCTTT.